One and the same sample provided the 8 T cell receptor beta chains below, sequenced in a study of molecular identifiers for immune sequencing clone quantification. TCRdb ran MiXCR on the PCR reads and lists one entry per CDR3 protein. The sample has roughly 320,000 distinct CDR3 sequences, about 23% seen once. Sequencing was done on a sample of naive CD8+ T cells from blood, with Jurkat cell RNA spiked in. Subset of the sample: FACS-sorted CD8+CD4-CCR7+CD45RA+ naive T cells. The receptors here all came from a human donor in good health. Some libraries in this study had Jurkat cell RNA spiked in.

As regards this clonotype: Lacking the conserved final phenylalanine or tryptophan, this CDR3 likely reflects a read error. This chain links TRBV7-9 with TRBJ2-5, with D tentatively TRBD2 (6 bases). Germline V gene data show CDR1 as SEHNR and CDR2 as FQNEAQ (reference sequence). V was shortened by 9 bases and J by 4 bases, with 18 bases between the two germline ends. The CDR3 length is 14 residues. The CDR3 coding sequence is TGTGCCAGTCGGGGGACGACTAGGGGAGAGACCCAGTACCTC. Residues: CASRGTTRGETQYL.

This clonotype was detected ten times or more. The V call is TRBV20-1, the J call TRBJ2-7, with D possibly being TRBD1 or TRBD2 (7 bases each). Germline-derived CDR1 and CDR2 are DFQATT and SNEGSKA (reference sequence). The germline V and J ends were trimmed by 0 bases and 6 bases, with 18 bases remaining between them. There are 15 residues in the CDR3. As DNA, the CDR3 is TGCAGTGCTAGAGATCCGCGGGGAGGGGGCCTCGAGCAGTACTTC. Translating it yields CSARDPRGGGLEQYF.

This rearrangement joins TRBV20-1 to TRBJ2-7; 13 nucleotides line up with TRBD2. After removal of 1 base from V and 4 bases from J, the junction contained 16 bases not matched to a gene. The CDR3 is 19 residues long. Germline CDR1 DFQATT, CDR2 SNEGSKA (reference sequence). The CDR3 sequence: CSARGWTSGSIREMYEQYF. The CDR3 nucleotides are TGCAGTGCTAGAGGCTGGACTAGCGGGAGTATTAGAGAGATGTACGAGCAGTACTTC.

This clonotype came up many times. The rearrangement links TRBV12-3 or TRBV12-4 to TRBJ2-3, with D tentatively TRBD2 (6 bases). V was clipped by 6 bases and J by 0 bases, with 13 bases between them. The CDR3 loop spans 15 amino acids. CDR3 amino acids: CASRYSGASTDTQYF. As DNA, the CDR3 is TGTGCCAGCAGATATAGCGGTGCTAGCACAGATACGCAGTATTTT.

Points on this clonotype: Since the CDR3 does not end with the conserved phenylalanine or tryptophan, this likely comes from a read error. This chain joins TRBV27 and TRBJ2-3; 7 bases align to TRBD2. The CDR3 spans 15 residues. V gave up 4 bases and J gave up 7 bases; unmatched junction bases: 11. CDR1 MNHEY and CDR2 SMNVEV come from the germline V gene (reference sequence). The CDR3 nucleotides are TGTGCCAGCAGTTCAGCGGGGACCTTTTTATATACGCAGTATCTT. It codes for CASSSAGTFLYTQYL.

V gene TRBV30 combines with J gene TRBJ2-7; D unclear. Trimming left V 0 bases short and J 3 bases short, with 12 bases between. Per the germline V gene, CDR1 is GTSNPN and CDR2 is SVGIG (reference sequence). The CDR3 loop spans 14 amino acids. CDR3 DNA: TGTGCCTGGAGTGTAGTGACATGGATCTACGAGCAGTACTTC. It translates to CAWSVVTWIYEQYF.

Note on this clonotype: In this CDR3 the conserved last residue, phenylalanine or tryptophan, is missing, so a read error is likely. This chain links TRBV4-3 with TRBJ2-6; D unclear. Germline V CDR1 and CDR2: LGHNA, YSLEER. V was shortened by 0 bases and J by 2 bases, with 14 bases between the two germline ends. The CDR3 extends over 18 amino acids. CDR3 loop: CASSQDRVYTAGANVLTI. The CDR3 DNA reads as TGCGCCAGCAGCCAAGACCGGGTGTACACCGCTGGGGCCAACGTCCTGACTATC.

In its sample, this clonotype was seen many times. The chain uses TRBV12-3 or TRBV12-4 and TRBJ1-1; the D is unclear. The CDR3 has 14 amino acids. Trimming shortened V by 1 base and J by 4 bases, and 10 bases separated the two germline ends. CDR3 coding DNA: TGTGCCAGCAGTTTAGGGCAGTTTTTCACTGAAGCTTTCTTT. As protein: CASSLGQFFTEAFF.